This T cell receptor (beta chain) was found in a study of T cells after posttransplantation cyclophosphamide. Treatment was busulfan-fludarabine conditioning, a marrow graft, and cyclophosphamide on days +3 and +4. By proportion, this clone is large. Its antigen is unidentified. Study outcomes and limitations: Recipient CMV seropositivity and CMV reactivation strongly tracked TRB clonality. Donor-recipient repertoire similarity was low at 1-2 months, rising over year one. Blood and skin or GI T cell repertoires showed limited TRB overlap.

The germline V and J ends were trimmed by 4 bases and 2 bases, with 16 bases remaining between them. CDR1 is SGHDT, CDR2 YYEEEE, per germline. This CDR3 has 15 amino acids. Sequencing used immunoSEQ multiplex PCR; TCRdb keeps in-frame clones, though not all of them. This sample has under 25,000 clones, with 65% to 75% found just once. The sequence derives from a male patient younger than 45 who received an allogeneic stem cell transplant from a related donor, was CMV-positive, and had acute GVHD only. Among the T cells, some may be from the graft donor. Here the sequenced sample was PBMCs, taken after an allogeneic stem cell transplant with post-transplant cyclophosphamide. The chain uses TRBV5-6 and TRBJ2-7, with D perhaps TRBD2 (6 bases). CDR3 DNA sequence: TGTGCCAGCAGCGGGGAGGTGGCGGATCCCTACGAGCAGTACTTC. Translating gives CASSGEVADPYEQYF.